This TCR beta chain was sequenced during a study of T-cell memory formation after mild COVID-19. Study information: The study found TCR clusters largely donor specific. Overall study results and limits: Clones contracting over day 15 to 85 were CD4/CD8 balanced, with later expanders leaning CD4+. The authors did not confirm SARS-CoV-2 specificity of second-wave clones peaking day 37.

Employing constant-segment primers, 5'RACE generated TCR alpha and TCR beta cDNA libraries bearing sample barcodes and UMIs. TCRdb itself ran the 5' RACE reads through MiXCR, one entry per CDR3 protein. The data show 100,000 or so distinct CDR3 sequences, approximately 12% seen once. This clonotype was detected only a few times. As yet, its antigen is unknown. Trimming removed 3 bases from V and 5 bases from J, with 19 bases in between. There are 16 residues in the CDR3. In germline, CDR1 is MDHEN, CDR2 SYDVKM. The V and J genes are TRBV28 and TRBJ1-1; D possibly corresponds to TRBD1 (5 bases). Input material: PBMCs or a T cell subset sorted from them (not recorded which). The source of this sequence is a man younger than 35 who had mild COVID-19 (a few samples of this study predate the infection). Cell type and time point are not known. The CDR3 DNA reads as TGTGCCAGCAGTTTCGCAGTTGGGAGGGGCGAGACTGAAGCTTTCTTT. Translating gives CASSFAVGRGETEAFF. The full variable domain, its missing parts supplied by reference TRBV28 and TRBJ1-1, is DVKVTQSSRYLVKRTGEKVFLECVQDMDHENMFWYRQDPGLGLRLIYFSYDVKMKEKGDIPEGYSVSREKKERFSLILESASTNQTSMYLCASSFAVGRGETEAFFGQGTRLTVV.